This TCR beta chain is drawn from a study of T cell responses to AZD1222 COVID-19 vaccine. Study overall: Second-dose timings of about 4 or about 12 weeks were pooled.

On this clone: Its antigen is unknown.

Libraries were prepared by immunoSEQ multiplex PCR; TCRdb keeps only in-frame clonotypes and omits some of them. The profile shows around 110,000 clones, around 88% of them singletons. Per germline, CDR1 SGHVT and CDR2 SQSDAQ. Between the trimmed V and J ends, which lost 5 bases and 5 bases, there was a span of 15 bases. The CDR3 extends over 14 amino acids. Regarding the study as a whole: Nearly half of spike-specific TCRs reportedly target variant regions that are unmutated in the B.1.351 and B.1.1.7 variants. Baseline antibody screening turned up just a handful of seropositive AZD1222 recipients. Clonal diversity was possibly underestimated; the donors were predominantly white British and more often female.

This rearrangement joins TRBV7-4 to TRBJ1-2, with a possible D match to TRBD1 (6 bases). This TCR was recovered from an adult in good health. The source was peripheral blood, collected on day 0 of AZD1222 vaccination. CDR3 protein: CASSPRQANYGYTF. For the CDR3, the DNA is TGTGCCAGCAGCCCCCGACAGGCAAATTATGGCTACACCTTC. Full variable domain (missing parts from reference TRBV7-4 and TRBJ1-2): GAGVSQSPRYKVAKRGRDVALRCDSISGHVTLYWYRQTLGQGSEVLTYSQSDAQRDKSGRPSGRFSAERPERSVSTLKIQRTEQGDSAVYLCASSPRQANYGYTFGSGTRLTVV.